The text below deals with one T cell receptor beta chain. The germline V gene encodes CDR1 SGHTA and CDR2 FQGNSA. V was clipped by 4 bases and J by 5 bases, with 16 bases between them. The CDR3 is 15 residues long. Measured with immunoSEQ multiplex PCR; TCRdb has only the in-frame clones, and not every one. The sample carries 95,000 to 150,000 clones, about 86% recorded once. The record originates from a study of blood T cell repertoires in COVID-19. The gene calls are TRBV7-2 and TRBJ2-3, with D possibly matching TRBD2 (6 bases). This clonotype originated in a woman aged 45-65 years with active or convalescent COVID-19. The sequenced material came from peripheral blood. CDR3 loop: CASSSRGAGLDTQYF. The CDR3 DNA follows: TGTGCCAGCAGCTCGCGAGGGGCGGGGTTAGATACGCAGTATTTT.